Included here is one T cell receptor (beta chain) sequence, with context. Its antigen is as yet unknown. Researchers grouped second doses given at about 4 or about 12 weeks into one pool. The repertoire was sequenced with immunoSEQ multiplex PCR; TCRdb's copy has only in-frame clones and lacks some. The sample lists more than 110,000 clones; 80% to 95% were seen once. This entry belongs to a study of T cell responses to AZD1222 COVID-19 vaccine. Findings of the study overall: Only six individuals given AZD1222 were seropositive at baseline.

CDR3 length equals 15 residues. In germline, CDR1 is MNHEY, CDR2 SVGAGI. V was trimmed by 6 bases and J by 0 bases, leaving 11 bases between them. The V gene is TRBV6-5, the J gene TRBJ1-4; no definite D call. The material was peripheral blood, obtained 28 days after the second AZD1222 dose. The sequence was obtained from an adult who received the AZD1222 COVID-19 vaccine. Here the CDR3 DNA reads TGTGCCAGCAGGCTCAGGCGTGCAACTAATGAAAAACTGTTTTTT. Amino acids: CASRLRRATNEKLFF.